This T cell receptor (beta chain) was documented in a study of monozygotic twins with inflammatory bowel disease. Study-wide points: A single strong IBD-associated signal or clonotype was not supported by the findings.

TCRdb reprocessed the 5' RACE reads and stores each CDR3 protein as one record, lacking DNA. The sample's table shows about 210,000 distinct CDR3 sequences. Looked up from germline, CDR1 is SGHTA and CDR2 is FQGNSA. The CDR3 loop spans 13 amino acids. As regards this clonotype: Its specificity is unknown.

Sequenced input: blood. The source of this sequence is a human donor with ulcerative colitis or Crohn's disease, or a healthy co-twin of an affected twin (not recorded which). The rearrangement joins TRBV7-2 to TRBJ1-1; TCRdb outputs TRBD1, but without DNA this stays unchecked. CDR3 loop: CASNRQVNTEAFF.